This T cell receptor (beta chain) was recovered during a study of cytomegalovirus exposure and HLA in healthy donors. A multiplex PCR was run with 60 Vbeta primers and 13 Jbeta primers. Data came from immunoSEQ multiplex PCR; TCRdb stores just in-frame clones and leaves some out. Of around 91,000 clones listed, under 75% are singletons. The CDR3 has 17 residues. Per the germline V gene, CDR1 is SGHRS and CDR2 is YFSETQ. V lost 0 bases and J lost 7; bases outside the gene matches: 11. This clonotype was obtained from a human donor in good health. The source material was PBMCs. The gene calls are TRBV5-1 and TRBJ1-4, with 8 bases lining up with TRBD1. For the CDR3, the DNA is TGCGCCAGCAGCTTGGGCCCGAACAGGGGGGTCTCTGAAAAACTGTTTTTT. Translating gives CASSLGPNRGVSEKLFF.